This T cell receptor (beta chain) appears in the sequencing data of a study of blood T cell repertoires in COVID-19. Study background: T cells, B-cell-depleted T cells, or PBMCs supplied cDNA or gDNA.

The junction had 8 bases not matched to a gene; V was cut back by 3 bases and J by 8 bases. The CDR3 has 16 residues. Looked up from germline, CDR1 is SNHLY and CDR2 is FYNNEI. TCRdb's copy holds only in-frame clones and misses some; the assay was immunoSEQ multiplex PCR. The table records 75,000 to 80,000 clones, around 89% of them present only once. The chain couples TRBV2 to TRBJ2-2, with 11 bases identical to TRBD2. The origin of this receptor is a human donor in a cohort sampled during active COVID-19. The sequenced material came from peripheral blood. CDR3 amino acids: CASSDPTSGTTGELFF. CDR3 bases: TGTGCCAGCAGTGACCCGACTAGCGGGACAACGGGGGAGCTGTTTTTT.